A selection of T cell receptor beta chains follows, all from one sample in a study of PD-1 blockade in classical Hodgkin lymphoma. Assay: immunoSEQ multiplex PCR; the TCRdb copy retains only in-frame clones and omits some. The sample carries almost 95,000 clones, 65% to 85% recorded once. The sequenced sample was peripheral blood mononuclear cells (PBMCs), obtained before the fourth cycle of nivolumab. All receptors derive from a human donor with classical Hodgkin lymphoma. The CDR3 runs from the conserved cysteine through the conserved F or W. D genes are given only for firm matches. Not every row has a clone size; where given, it reads once, few, many or a size class.

len	v_gene	j_gene	d_gene	abundance	CDR3aa	CDR3nt
14	TRBV30	TRBJ2-2	TRBD2	few	CAWSALGGRGELFF	TGTGCCTGGAGTGCCCTGGGAGGGCGCGGGGAGCTGTTTTTT
14	TRBV5-1	TRBJ1-3	-	-	CASSGGNSGNTIYF	TGCGCCAGCTCTGGGGGGAACTCTGGAAACACCATATATTTT
14	TRBV28	TRBJ1-5	-	-	CASSLVSSSQPQHF	TGTGCCAGCAGTTTAGTTTCATCTAGTCAGCCCCAGCATTTT
12	TRBV11-3	TRBJ2-1	-	-	CASSLAADEQFF	TGTGCCAGCAGCTTAGCCGCGGATGAGCAGTTCTTC
14	TRBV5-1	TRBJ1-2	-	-	CASSLEGTLGGYTF	TGCGCCAGCAGCTTGGAGGGTACGTTGGGTGGCTACACCTTC
13	TRBV6-6	TRBJ1-1	-	once	CASGVQGWTEAFF	TGTGCCAGCGGCGTACAGGGTTGGACTGAAGCTTTCTTT
15	TRBV13	TRBJ2-7	TRBD1	-	CASSPIGQGPYEQYF	TGTGCCAGCAGCCCGATCGGACAGGGCCCCTACGAGCAGTACTTC
16	TRBV7-2	TRBJ1-1	-	-	CASSLALGLVRTEAFF	TGTGCCAGCAGCTTAGCGCTGGGGCTGGTTCGCACTGAAGCTTTCTTT
15	TRBV16	TRBJ2-5	TRBD2	-	CASSQRTSGEETQYF	TGTGCCAGCAGCCAGAGGACTAGCGGGGAAGAGACCCAGTACTTC
15	TRBV28	TRBJ2-5	-	-	CASSPWGSSQETQYF	TGTGCCAGCAGCCCCTGGGGGTCCAGCCAAGAGACCCAGTACTTC
15	TRBV4-3	TRBJ2-3	-	-	CASSQAARNTDTQYF	TGCGCCAGCAGCCAAGCCGCCCGGAACACAGATACGCAGTATTTT
14	TRBV29-1	TRBJ2-7	-	-	CSVSEGVAYYEQYF	TGCAGCGTCTCAGAAGGTGTAGCCTACTACGAGCAGTACTTC
15	TRBV7-9	TRBJ2-3	-	-	CASSLIRGGTDTQYF	TGTGCCAGCAGCTTAATACGCGGGGGCACAGATACGCAGTATTTT
13	TRBV5-5	TRBJ1-2	-	-	CASSLGGAYGYTF	TGTGCCAGCAGCTTGGGAGGAGCCTATGGCTACACCTTC
14	TRBV5-6	TRBJ2-4	-	-	CASSWLGDKNIQYF	TGTGCCAGCAGCTGGTTGGGTGACAAAAACATTCAGTACTTC
15	TRBV27	TRBJ2-7	TRBD2	-	CASSLSSSGTWEQYF	TGTGCCAGCAGTTTATCGAGTAGCGGGACGTGGGAGCAGTACTTC
15	TRBV4-1	TRBJ2-5	TRBD2	-	CASSLLAGEGETQYF	TGCGCCAGCAGCCTACTAGCGGGAGAGGGGGAGACCCAGTACTTC
15	TRBV9	TRBJ1-1	-	once	CASSVEGSKNTEAFF	TGTGCCAGCAGCGTAGAGGGTAGTAAGAACACTGAAGCTTTCTTT
13	TRBV19	TRBJ2-7	TRBD1	-	CASKPDRGREQYF	TGTGCCAGTAAACCGGACAGGGGGCGCGAGCAGTACTTC
17	TRBV19	TRBJ2-7	TRBD2	-	CASSWTSGRTRTYEQYF	TGTGCCAGTAGCTGGACTAGCGGGAGGACCCGAACCTACGAGCAGTACTTC